A selection of T cell receptor beta chains follows, all from one sample in a study of cytomegalovirus exposure and HLA in healthy donors. Some clones are missing from TCRdb's copy, which holds only in-frame ones; the method was immunoSEQ multiplex PCR. The sample contains 100,000 or so clones, 74% of which appear only once. Material: PBMCs. The receptors were gathered from a man aged 45-65 years in good health and CMV-seropositive. Both conserved end residues are part of each CDR3.

TRBV5-1,CASSSTTGGSTGELFF
TRBV14,CASSPFGTGPAYEQYF
TRBV18,CASSPLRPDTGELFF
TRBV11-2,CASSLGSRDTQYF
TRBV5-1,CASSLEQGRPVAGGQVF
TRBV25-1,CASWASGLGEQYF
TRBV5-1,CASSSAGTHVSDTQYF
TRBV2,CASIPDRGRRAEAFF
TRBV14,CASSFSSGNTIYF
TRBV9,CASSVAPGSGVSQDTQYF
TRBV5-1,CASSLPRSSGANVLTF
TRBV27,CASSQGLESNEQYF
TRBV6-5,CASSQRGAGPQHF
TRBV5-1,CASSLGTSGGQETQYF
TRBV5-6,CASSLWTSGETQYF
TRBV5-1,CASSFTSGGGNEQFF
TRBV14,CASSPKTYEQYF
TRBV5-4,CASGTQGLNTGELFF
TRBV9,CASSVLGGPNYGYTF
TRBV18,CASSPRRVSAPYTDTQYF
TRBV28,CASRQGPYNEQFF
TRBV5-1,CASSKDRGVDGYTF
TRBV2,CASSVSVFRNTIYF
TRBV9,CASSFRGWGTEAFF
TRBV10-3,CAISEWDSRGNTIYF
TRBV5-1,CASSYTDVTPGGTEAFF
TRBV6-1,CASIEGVGKDTQYF
TRBV5-5,CASSLEVGSTYGYTF
TRBV4-2,CASSFGSFGGGQQETQYF
TRBV27,CASSRRTSSINEQFF
TRBV7-7,CASSFGQGRHYEQYF
TRBV18,CASSSGQGNTEAFF
TRBV5-1,CASSLEASSDTQYF
TRBV4-1,CASSHLGGQGYEQYF
TRBV5-5,CASSLDRGSGWTREQFF
TRBV19,CASSVEGSVGNEQFF
TRBV11-2,CASSSGTGIISKNIQYF
TRBV6-4,CASSRQGGFSGANVLTF
TRBV19,CASSGQAYGNTIYF
TRBV4-1,CASSQEGTGVSPLHF
TRBV4-2,CASSQVREDSYGYTF
TRBV5-1,CASGPQYSNTEAFF
TRBV6-5,CASSPTPPYNSPLHF
TRBV5-1,CASSVLGQTSPNTGELFF
TRBV18,CASSPRGPGVSNQPQHF
TRBV5-6,CASSLVTSSYEQYF
TRBV6-5,CASTRGMNTEAFF
TRBV4-1,CASSKSLGSPLHF
TRBV5-1,CASSDQPDIPYEQYF
TRBV9,CASSARTSGRRGSEQFF
TRBV7-7,CASSRGGSYNEQFF
TRBV5-5,CASSSSRGPDTEAFF
TRBV6-5,CASSPTGTFTEAFF